This T cell receptor (beta chain) was recovered during a study of cytomegalovirus exposure and HLA in healthy donors. Measured with immunoSEQ multiplex PCR; TCRdb has only the in-frame clones, and not every one. The data hold 35,000 to 50,000 clones, with 93% observed a single time. Points from the study as a whole: Investigators reported some 150 TCR beta chains as tied to cytomegalovirus.

Trimming shortened V by 3 bases and J by 2 bases, and 11 bases separated the two germline ends. CDR3 length equals 14 residues. The germline gives CDR1 LNHDA, CDR2 SQIVND (reference sequence). Comment on this clone: What it binds is not known.

This sequence joins TRBV19 and TRBJ2-7, with D possibly matching TRBD1 (5 bases). The sequencing input was PBMCs. This TCR was sampled from a woman between 18 and 29 years old in good health and CMV-seronegative. Here the CDR3 reads CASSINRGPYEQYF. CDR3 nucleotides: TGTGCCAGTAGTATCAATAGGGGCCCCTACGAGCAGTACTTC.